This TCR beta chain was sequenced for a study of human T cells and chemical hapten exposure. Study-wide background: For the roughly 25-week duration of the study, patients were given weekly doses of diphenylcyclopropenone on the scalp. Patch testing was performed with 0.01% DPC on the upper back, with reading at 6 days.

General study findings and limits: After DPC sensitization, TCRs above 1 in 1000 frequency showed no change.

TCRdb called the RACE reads again in MiXCR, with one record for every CDR3 protein. The sample lists 80,000 to 100,000 distinct CDR3 sequences; roughly a tenth were seen once. CDR3 length: 13 residues. Germline V gives CDR1 MDHEN, CDR2 SYDVKM. The V end was cut by 6 bases, the J end by 3 bases, with 11 bases between. Time point here: patch test 3, about 24 weeks after DPC sensitization. Regarding treatment: therapeutic diphenylcyclopropenone sensitization with weekly scalp DPC. Blood sampling preceded each patch test application. In this sample, this clonotype turned up a few times. Its specificity is not known.

J is TRBJ2-5 and V is TRBV28; D may correspond to TRBD1 or TRBD2 (5 bases each). The source was whole blood, collected in connection with sensitization to the hapten diphenylcyclopropenone (DPC). This TCR was recovered from a woman aged 25-40 years with alopecia areata. Some clones in this sample may be carry-over from other donors' samples. Here the CDR3 reads CASRTGAKETQYF. The CDR3 bases are TGTGCCAGCAGAACCGGGGCCAAAGAGACCCAGTACTTC.